The rows below give T cell receptor beta chains drawn from one sample of a study of cytomegalovirus exposure and HLA in healthy donors. The protocol was immunoSEQ multiplex PCR, while the TCRdb copy is restricted to in-frame clones and leaves out a portion. Of 100,000 or so clones listed, roughly four fifths are singletons. Sequenced sample: PBMCs. Every receptor here comes from a man aged 25 to 40 in good health and CMV-seropositive. The CDR3 runs from the conserved cysteine through the conserved F or W. Each record gives: clone size, D gene, V gene, CDR3 length, J gene, CDR3 DNA, CDR3 protein. The D gene is left open where the match is weak. Clone size is not always given. Where it is, it says once, few, many or a class for expanded clones.

clone_size: NA; d_call: TRBD1; v_call: TRBV2; cdr3_length: 13; j_call: TRBJ2-2; cdr3_nt: TGTGCCAGCAGTCGACAGGGAATCGGGGAGCTGTTTTTT; cdr3_aa: CASSRQGIGELFF
clone_size: few; d_call: NA; v_call: TRBV5-1; cdr3_length: 13; j_call: TRBJ1-1; cdr3_nt: TGCGCCAGCAGCTCCACAGGGAACACTGAAGCTTTCTTT; cdr3_aa: CASSSTGNTEAFF
clone_size: NA; d_call: NA; v_call: TRBV6-1; cdr3_length: 13; j_call: TRBJ1-1; cdr3_nt: TGTGCCAGCGACCGGGACACGAACACTGAAGCTTTCTTT; cdr3_aa: CASDRDTNTEAFF
clone_size: NA; d_call: TRBD1; v_call: TRBV30; cdr3_length: 14; j_call: TRBJ2-7; cdr3_nt: TGTGCCTGGAGGAAACGGGACAGGGGATCCGAGCAGTACTTC; cdr3_aa: CAWRKRDRGSEQYF
clone_size: NA; d_call: NA; v_call: TRBV6-5; cdr3_length: 15; j_call: TRBJ2-2; cdr3_nt: TGTGCCAGCAGCCGCCCGGGACAGAACACCGGGGAGCTGTTTTTT; cdr3_aa: CASSRPGQNTGELFF
clone_size: NA; d_call: NA; v_call: TRBV27; cdr3_length: 14; j_call: TRBJ2-7; cdr3_nt: TGTGCCAGCAGCTACTTTGACAGGAACTACGAGCAGTACTTC; cdr3_aa: CASSYFDRNYEQYF
clone_size: NA; d_call: TRBD2; v_call: TRBV11-2; cdr3_length: 14; j_call: TRBJ2-1; cdr3_nt: TGTGCCAGCAGGCGGAGCGGGGTCGTTAATGAGCAGTTCTTC; cdr3_aa: CASRRSGVVNEQFF
clone_size: NA; d_call: NA; v_call: TRBV9; cdr3_length: 13; j_call: TRBJ1-1; cdr3_nt: TGTGCCAGCAGCCTAGGGCCCTGGTATGAAGCTTTCTTT; cdr3_aa: CASSLGPWYEAFF
clone_size: NA; d_call: TRBD1; v_call: TRBV5-4; cdr3_length: 14; j_call: TRBJ1-2; cdr3_nt: TGTGCCAGCAGCTTGTCAGGGACAGGCTATGGCTACACCTTC; cdr3_aa: CASSLSGTGYGYTF
clone_size: NA; d_call: TRBD2; v_call: TRBV29-1; cdr3_length: 15; j_call: TRBJ2-7; cdr3_nt: TGCAGCGTTCTCGGTAGGAGGGAGGGGACCTACGAGCAGTACTTC; cdr3_aa: CSVLGRREGTYEQYF
clone_size: once; d_call: NA; v_call: TRBV25-1; cdr3_length: 17; j_call: TRBJ2-6; cdr3_nt: TGTGCCAGCAGTGAATCAGGACAGATCTCTGGGGCCAACGTCCTGACTTTC; cdr3_aa: CASSESGQISGANVLTF
clone_size: NA; d_call: TRBD2; v_call: TRBV5-1; cdr3_length: 18; j_call: TRBJ2-3; cdr3_nt: TGCGCCAGCAGCTCAAAAAGACTAGCGGGAGTAGTTTCAGATACGCAGTATTTT; cdr3_aa: CASSSKRLAGVVSDTQYF
clone_size: NA; d_call: NA; v_call: TRBV5-6; cdr3_length: 14; j_call: TRBJ2-1; cdr3_nt: TGTGCCAGCAGCTTGCCGGGGGCCTACAATGAGCAGTTCTTC; cdr3_aa: CASSLPGAYNEQFF
clone_size: once; d_call: NA; v_call: TRBV7-2; cdr3_length: 11; j_call: TRBJ2-7; cdr3_nt: TGTGCCAGCAGCTTAAGGGGCGAGCAGTACTTC; cdr3_aa: CASSLRGEQYF
clone_size: NA; d_call: TRBD2; v_call: TRBV30; cdr3_length: 13; j_call: TRBJ2-7; cdr3_nt: TGTGCCTGGAGGGGCGGGAGCCGTTACGAGCAGTACTTC; cdr3_aa: CAWRGGSRYEQYF
clone_size: NA; d_call: NA; v_call: TRBV15; cdr3_length: 14; j_call: TRBJ1-5; cdr3_nt: TGTGCCACCAGCCCGAGGGCGGGAAATCAGCCCCAGCATTTT; cdr3_aa: CATSPRAGNQPQHF
clone_size: once; d_call: TRBD1; v_call: TRBV7-9; cdr3_length: 14; j_call: TRBJ2-7; cdr3_nt: TGTGCCAGCAGGCCAACAGGGGTCTCCTACGAGCAGTACTTC; cdr3_aa: CASRPTGVSYEQYF
clone_size: once; d_call: NA; v_call: TRBV10-3; cdr3_length: 15; j_call: TRBJ2-5; cdr3_nt: TGTGCCATCAGCCCCGGGACTCTCCCAGGGGAGACCCAGTACTTC; cdr3_aa: CAISPGTLPGETQYF
clone_size: NA; d_call: TRBD1; v_call: TRBV2; cdr3_length: 14; j_call: TRBJ1-1; cdr3_nt: TGTGCCAGCAGCGCCACTGGACAGGGGGCGAGAGCTTTCTTT; cdr3_aa: CASSATGQGARAFF
clone_size: NA; d_call: NA; v_call: TRBV21-1; cdr3_length: 16; j_call: TRBJ2-7; cdr3_nt: TGTGCCAGCAGCAAAGCGCTATCCGGGGGATCCTACGAGCAGTACTTC; cdr3_aa: CASSKALSGGSYEQYF
clone_size: NA; d_call: NA; v_call: TRBV4-3; cdr3_length: 14; j_call: TRBJ1-2; cdr3_nt: TGCGCCAGCAGCCAAGGAGAAGCAAACTATGGCTACACCTTC; cdr3_aa: CASSQGEANYGYTF
clone_size: NA; d_call: NA; v_call: TRBV18; cdr3_length: 18; j_call: TRBJ2-3; cdr3_nt: TGTGCCAGCTCACCTGTCAGCGGGACACCCGCTAGCACAGATACGCAGTATTTT; cdr3_aa: CASSPVSGTPASTDTQYF
clone_size: NA; d_call: TRBD1; v_call: TRBV18; cdr3_length: 16; j_call: TRBJ1-1; cdr3_nt: TGTGCCAGCTCACGGGGACAGGGGCGGATTAAAGCTGAAGCTTTCTTT; cdr3_aa: CASSRGQGRIKAEAFF
clone_size: NA; d_call: TRBD1; v_call: TRBV28; cdr3_length: 13; j_call: TRBJ2-1; cdr3_nt: TGTGCCAGCACTGGAGACAGGGCCGTTGAGCAGTTCTTC; cdr3_aa: CASTGDRAVEQFF
clone_size: few; d_call: NA; v_call: TRBV21-1; cdr3_length: 15; j_call: TRBJ2-5; cdr3_nt: TGTGCCAGCAGCAAAGCAGGGGGGGACCAAGAGACCCAGTACTTC; cdr3_aa: CASSKAGGDQETQYF
clone_size: NA; d_call: NA; v_call: TRBV5-4; cdr3_length: 13; j_call: TRBJ1-2; cdr3_nt: TGTGCCAGCAGCCTCGGGGACTCTTATGGCTACACCTTC; cdr3_aa: CASSLGDSYGYTF
clone_size: NA; d_call: TRBD1; v_call: TRBV10-3; cdr3_length: 16; j_call: TRBJ2-1; cdr3_nt: TGTGCCATCAGTGAACACGGGACAGGGCAGGGCAATGAGCAGTTCTTC; cdr3_aa: CAISEHGTGQGNEQFF
clone_size: NA; d_call: NA; v_call: TRBV5-4; cdr3_length: 14; j_call: TRBJ1-2; cdr3_nt: TGTGCCAGCAGCTTCCCAGGGACTAACTATGGCTACACCTTC; cdr3_aa: CASSFPGTNYGYTF
clone_size: NA; d_call: TRBD1; v_call: TRBV5-1; cdr3_length: 15; j_call: TRBJ2-5; cdr3_nt: TGCGCCAGCAGCCTCTCAGGGACAGCTCCCGAGACCCAGTACTTC; cdr3_aa: CASSLSGTAPETQYF
clone_size: NA; d_call: NA; v_call: TRBV7-2; cdr3_length: 13; j_call: TRBJ1-2; cdr3_nt: TGTGCCAGCAGCTTAGTACGGAGCTATGGCTACACCTTC; cdr3_aa: CASSLVRSYGYTF
clone_size: NA; d_call: NA; v_call: TRBV6-1; cdr3_length: 12; j_call: TRBJ1-2; cdr3_nt: TGTGCCAGCAATGGCGGGTCCTGGGGCTACACCTTC; cdr3_aa: CASNGGSWGYTF
clone_size: NA; d_call: NA; v_call: TRBV18; cdr3_length: 15; j_call: TRBJ1-3; cdr3_nt: TGTGCCAGCTCCCCGGCCGGGGGAGGAATGGACACCATATATTTT; cdr3_aa: CASSPAGGGMDTIYF
clone_size: NA; d_call: TRBD1; v_call: TRBV5-1; cdr3_length: 14; j_call: TRBJ2-7; cdr3_nt: TGCGCCAGCAGCTTAGGGACAGGGGCCTACGAGCAGTACTTC; cdr3_aa: CASSLGTGAYEQYF
clone_size: NA; d_call: TRBD1; v_call: TRBV5-1; cdr3_length: 16; j_call: TRBJ1-4; cdr3_nt: TGCGCCAGCAGCTTGGGGGGACAGAGTGCTAATGAAAAACTGTTTTTT; cdr3_aa: CASSLGGQSANEKLFF
clone_size: NA; d_call: TRBD2; v_call: TRBV7-2; cdr3_length: 15; j_call: TRBJ2-7; cdr3_nt: TGTGCCAGCAGCTTCTCCCCCGGGAGGGCCACTTTCCAGTACTTC; cdr3_aa: CASSFSPGRATFQYF
clone_size: NA; d_call: TRBD2; v_call: TRBV6-6; cdr3_length: 16; j_call: TRBJ2-7; cdr3_nt: TGTGCCAGCAGTTCCCCAGGACTAGCGGGACTTTACGAGCAGTACTTC; cdr3_aa: CASSSPGLAGLYEQYF
clone_size: NA; d_call: TRBD2; v_call: TRBV5-5; cdr3_length: 15; j_call: TRBJ2-7; cdr3_nt: TGTGCCAGCAGCTCTCTGGCGGGAGGGAGCTACGAGCAGTACTTC; cdr3_aa: CASSSLAGGSYEQYF
clone_size: NA; d_call: TRBD2; v_call: TRBV5-1; cdr3_length: 17; j_call: TRBJ2-3; cdr3_nt: TGCGCCAGCAGCTTCCTAAGTTCGGGAGGGAGCACAGATACGCAGTATTTT; cdr3_aa: CASSFLSSGGSTDTQYF
clone_size: NA; d_call: NA; v_call: TRBV28; cdr3_length: 15; j_call: TRBJ2-7; cdr3_nt: TGTGCCAGCAGTTTAGTAAAGGGGGGGGCCTACGAGCAGTACTTC; cdr3_aa: CASSLVKGGAYEQYF
clone_size: NA; d_call: NA; v_call: TRBV30; cdr3_length: 13; j_call: TRBJ1-5; cdr3_nt: TGTGCCTGGAGTAACAGGGCCGAACAGCCCCAGCATTTT; cdr3_aa: CAWSNRAEQPQHF
clone_size: NA; d_call: NA; v_call: TRBV9; cdr3_length: 15; j_call: TRBJ1-2; cdr3_nt: TGTGCCAGCAGCCAGGGGCAAGGGTCTAACTATGGCTACACCTTC; cdr3_aa: CASSQGQGSNYGYTF
clone_size: NA; d_call: TRBD2; v_call: TRBV4-3; cdr3_length: 14; j_call: TRBJ2-7; cdr3_nt: TGCGCCAGCAGCCTTAGCGGGAGCTCCTACGAGCAGTACTTC; cdr3_aa: CASSLSGSSYEQYF
clone_size: NA; d_call: TRBD2; v_call: TRBV5-1; cdr3_length: 12; j_call: TRBJ2-7; cdr3_nt: TGCGCCAGCAGCTGGGGGACTAGCGAGCAGTACTTC; cdr3_aa: CASSWGTSEQYF
clone_size: NA; d_call: NA; v_call: TRBV29-1; cdr3_length: 14; j_call: TRBJ1-2; cdr3_nt: TGCAGCGTTGAAGCCCGAGAGGTCCCAGCTGGCTACACCTTC; cdr3_aa: CSVEAREVPAGYTF
clone_size: NA; d_call: NA; v_call: TRBV7-6; cdr3_length: 14; j_call: TRBJ2-2; cdr3_nt: TGTGCCAGCAGCTTAGCCGTTAACACCGGGGAGCTGTTTTTT; cdr3_aa: CASSLAVNTGELFF
clone_size: NA; d_call: NA; v_call: TRBV6-5; cdr3_length: 15; j_call: TRBJ1-1; cdr3_nt: TGTGCCAGCAGTTACGGGGGGGCCGGCGGAAGAGAAGCTTTCTTT; cdr3_aa: CASSYGGAGGREAFF
clone_size: few; d_call: TRBD1; v_call: TRBV28; cdr3_length: 14; j_call: TRBJ1-5; cdr3_nt: TGTGCCAGCAGAGAACAGGGGAATGATCAGCCCCAGCATTTT; cdr3_aa: CASREQGNDQPQHF
clone_size: NA; d_call: NA; v_call: TRBV14; cdr3_length: 14; j_call: TRBJ2-5; cdr3_nt: TGTGCCAGCAGCCAAGATCGGGGTTCGGAGACCCAGTACTTC; cdr3_aa: CASSQDRGSETQYF
clone_size: NA; d_call: TRBD1; v_call: TRBV19; cdr3_length: 16; j_call: TRBJ2-1; cdr3_nt: TGTGCCAGTAGTACGGGGACAGGGGGCTGGTACAATGAGCAGTTCTTC; cdr3_aa: CASSTGTGGWYNEQFF
clone_size: NA; d_call: NA; v_call: TRBV27; cdr3_length: 13; j_call: TRBJ2-7; cdr3_nt: TGTGCCAGCAGTTACGGGAGCGGCGACGAGCAGTACTTC; cdr3_aa: CASSYGSGDEQYF
clone_size: NA; d_call: TRBD1; v_call: TRBV5-6; cdr3_length: 16; j_call: TRBJ2-3; cdr3_nt: TGTGCCAGCAGCCCCCCGGACAGGGGGATCACAGATACGCAGTATTTT; cdr3_aa: CASSPPDRGITDTQYF
clone_size: once; d_call: TRBD2; v_call: TRBV14; cdr3_length: 18; j_call: TRBJ2-5; cdr3_nt: TGTGCCAGCAGCCAAGGGGGGAAGACTAGCGGGAAACAAGAGACCCAGTACTTC; cdr3_aa: CASSQGGKTSGKQETQYF
clone_size: NA; d_call: NA; v_call: TRBV28; cdr3_length: 17; j_call: TRBJ1-4; cdr3_nt: TGTGCCAGCAGTTTTGGGGCAGGGGACGCAACTAATGAAAAACTGTTTTTT; cdr3_aa: CASSFGAGDATNEKLFF